This TCR beta chain was identified in a study of CD4+ T cells in melanoma. V lost 1 base and J lost 5, with 19 bases in between. Germline V gene data show CDR1 as SGHAT and CDR2 as FQDESV (reference sequence). This CDR3 comprises 17 residues. TCRdb's table, derived via immunoSEQ multiplex PCR, lists solely in-frame clones and lacks some. Seen here are 110,000 to 150,000 clones, around 90% observed once, and the top ten hold over 1.5%. Findings and caveats of the study: Neoantigen-specific CD4+ T cells in melanoma reportedly had diverse differentiation states. A reported correlation linked neoantigen-specific CD4+ T cells to CD8+, macrophage and B cell function.

On this clone: What it binds is unknown.

The clonotype originates from a human donor with melanoma. The V and J genes are TRBV11-1 and TRBJ2-3, with D possibly matching TRBD2 (7 bases). The CDR3 DNA reads TGTGCCAGCAGCTTAGATAAAGTCGGGGGGCTTAGAGATACGCAGTATTTT. Translation: CASSLDKVGGLRDTQYF.